The 31 T cell receptor beta chains below all came from one sample that was sequenced in a study of tissue T cells after allogeneic stem cell transplantation. Measured with immunoSEQ multiplex PCR; TCRdb has only the in-frame clones, and not every one. The sample records some 25,000 clones, roughly 70% being singletons. Sequenced material: tissue from the ileum, taken at autopsy. Receptor source: a female donor older than 55 with lung cancer.

There are a few counts of this clone. V and J are TRBV6-5 and TRBJ1-1; the D is unclear. CDR3 length equals 13 residues. Germline assignment: CDR1 MNHEY and CDR2 SVGAGI. The V gene lost 0 bases and the J gene lost 3 bases, with 5 bases spanning the gap. CDR3 region: CASSYSGYTEAFF. The CDR3 region has the DNA TGTGCCAGCAGTTACTCGGGATACACTGAAGCTTTCTTT.

This chain links TRBV2 with TRBJ1-3; 9 positions match TRBD1. The length of the CDR3 is 15 residues. The junction had 3 bases not matched to a gene; V was cut back by 6 bases and J by 0 bases. CDR1 SNHLY and CDR2 FYNNEI come from the germline V gene. In DNA form, the CDR3 reads TGTGCCAGCAGGTCACAGGGGGCCTCTGGAAACACCATATATTTT. Protein sequence: CASRSQGASGNTIYF.

J is TRBJ1-2 and V is TRBV7-2; a weak D match, TRBD1 (6 bases). The V and J ends lost 1 base and 4 bases respectively, with 19 bases between them. Germline V gene data show CDR1 as SGHTA and CDR2 as FQGNSA. CDR3 length: 17 residues. The CDR3 DNA reads TGTGCCAGCAGCTTAGAGGGGGTGGAGGGTTTCCGCTATGGCTACACCTTC. It translates to CASSLEGVEGFRYGYTF.

Concerning this clone itself: Different DNA sequences within this sample yield the same CDR3. The chain joins TRBV10-2 to TRBJ1-1; possible D gene TRBD1, 6 bases. Looked up from germline, CDR1 is WSHSY and CDR2 is SAAADI. The CDR3 spans 13 residues. The V end lost 5 bases, the J end lost 6 bases, and 13 bases lay between the germline ends. CDR3 region: CASSSRGGAEAFF. The CDR3 region has the DNA TGCGCCAGCAGTTCCAGGGGCGGGGCTGAAGCTTTCTTT.

The CDR3, as DNA: TGCGCCAGCAGCCAAGAGGTGAACTGGGGGGACTTGGATACGCAGTATTTT. Its protein is CASSQEVNWGDLDTQYF. The chain recombines TRBV4-3 with TRBJ2-3, with D tentatively TRBD2 (6 bases). The V and J ends lost 0 bases and 6 bases respectively, with 19 bases between them. CDR1 LGHNA and CDR2 YSLEER come from the germline V gene. The CDR3 spans 17 residues.

The chain carries TRBV7-2 and TRBJ2-7; D not resolved. Trimming pared 5 bases from V and 2 bases from J, leaving 16 bases between. There are 15 residues in the CDR3. CDR1 is SGHTA, CDR2 FQGNSA, per germline. CDR3 residues: CASSPSPKMAYEQYF. For the CDR3, the DNA is TGTGCCAGCAGCCCGTCTCCAAAAATGGCCTACGAGCAGTACTTC. Variable domain in full (rest from reference TRBV7-2 and TRBJ2-7): GAGVSQSPSNKVTEKGKDVELRCDPISGHTALYWYRQSLGQGLEFLIYFQGNSAPDKSGLPSDRFSAERTGGSVSTLTIQRTQQEDSAVYLCASSPSPKMAYEQYFGPGTRLTVT.

The chain employs TRBV7-9 and TRBJ2-7; possibly TRBD1 for D (5 bases). The CDR3 consists of 14 residues. Per germline, CDR1 SEHNR and CDR2 FQNEAQ (reference sequence). V lost 0 bases and J lost 2, with 8 bases in between. This chain's CDR3 is CASSLAGPTYEQYF. The CDR3 nucleotides read TGTGCCAGCAGCTTAGCGGGGCCTACCTACGAGCAGTACTTC.

This clone has only a few counts. The chain joins TRBV29-1 to TRBJ1-2, with D tentatively TRBD1 (5 bases). The CDR3 has 13 amino acids. V lost 7 bases, J lost 8 bases, and 20 bases lay in between. Looked up from germline, CDR1 is SQVTM and CDR2 is ANQGSEA. CDR3 nucleotides: TGCAGCGAGAGGGACGCACAGGATGACGGCTACACCTTC. Translating gives CSERDAQDDGYTF. Filled out from reference TRBV29-1 and TRBJ1-2, the complete variable domain reads SAVISQKPSRDICQRGTSLTIQCQVDSQVTMMFWYRQQPGQSLTLIATANQGSEATYESGFVIDKFPISRPNLTFSTLTVSNMSPEDSSIYLCSERDAQDDGYTFGSGTRLTVV.

CDR3 nucleotide sequence: TGTGCCAGCAGCGGAAACAGGCGCGGCTACACCTTC. Its protein is CASSGNRRGYTF. The J gene is TRBJ1-2, the V gene TRBV9, with D perhaps matching TRBD1 (5 bases). V dropped 3 bases and J dropped 8 bases, with 11 bases sitting between them. Germline V lookup: CDR1 SGDLS, CDR2 YYNGEE. This CDR3 has 12 amino acids.

The genes are TRBV5-6 and TRBJ1-4; D possibly corresponds to TRBD1 (5 bases). Germline assignment: CDR1 SGHDT and CDR2 YYEEEE. The CDR3 spans 14 residues. Trimming left V 1 base short and J 7 bases short, with 11 bases between. CDR3 coding DNA: TGTGCCAGCAGCTTGCTAGGGACGCGTGAAAAACTGTTTTTT. It is translated as CASSLLGTREKLFF.

The chain is built from TRBV6-5 and TRBJ2-7; TRBD1 is a possible D gene (5 bases). This CDR3 spans 15 amino acids. Germline V lookup: CDR1 MNHEY, CDR2 SVGAGI. V was pared by 2 bases and J by 5 bases, with 16 bases between. CDR3 bases: TGTGCCAGCAGTTACACCCGGCGTGGGGCGCACGAGCAGTACTTC. Translated: CASSYTRRGAHEQYF.

The chain carries TRBV7-8 and TRBJ1-5; D not certain. Trimming pared 5 bases from V and 3 bases from J, leaving 14 bases between. There are 15 residues in the CDR3. CDR1 is SGHVS and CDR2 is FQNEAQ in the germline V gene. CDR3 sequence (DNA): TGTGCCAGCAGCCCAATCGTAGGGAACAATCAGCCCCAGCATTTT. It translates to CASSPIVGNNQPQHF. The variable domain in full, completed from reference TRBV7-8 and TRBJ1-5, reads GAGVSQSPRYKVAKRGQDVALRCDPISGHVSLFWYQQALGQGPEFLTYFQNEAQLDKSGLPSDRFFAERPEGSVSTLKIQRTQQEDSAVYLCASSPIVGNNQPQHFGDGTRLSIL.

V and J are TRBV6-5 and TRBJ1-1; D possibly corresponds to TRBD1 (6 bases). This CDR3 spans 13 amino acids. Trimming took 7 bases from V and 0 from J, leaving 9 bases between them. The germline gives CDR1 MNHEY, CDR2 SVGAGI. CDR3 coding DNA: TGTGCCAGCACCGGACAGCTGAACACTGAAGCTTTCTTT. Residues: CASTGQLNTEAFF.

The chain couples TRBV7-9 to TRBJ1-2, with unresolved D. Trimming removed 4 bases at V and 5 bases at J, with 8 bases between. CDR3 length: 12 residues. CDR1 is SEHNR, CDR2 FQNEAQ, per germline (reference sequence). CDR3 region: CASSSRRYGYTF. The CDR3, as DNA: TGTGCCAGCAGCTCAAGACGGTATGGCTACACCTTC.

The chain has TRBV28 and TRBJ1-4; D possibly corresponds to TRBD1 (6 bases). The CDR3 length is 15 residues. Germline CDR1 and CDR2: MDHEN and SYDVKM. V was cut by 4 bases and J by 6 bases, with 15 bases left in between. The CDR3 here is CASSSNGQSDEKLFF. Written as DNA, the CDR3 is TGTGCCAGCAGTTCCAACGGACAGTCTGATGAAAAACTGTTTTTT. Variable domain in full (rest from reference TRBV28 and TRBJ1-4): DVKVTQSSRYLVKRTGEKVFLECVQDMDHENMFWYRQDPGLGLRLIYFSYDVKMKEKGDIPEGYSVSREKKERFSLILESASTNQTSMYLCASSSNGQSDEKLFFGSGTQLSVL.

The chain joins TRBV2 to TRBJ2-1, with TRBD1 identical over 9 bases. The CDR3 has 12 amino acids. V lost 4 bases to trimming and J lost 14 bases; unmatched junction nucleotides: 6. CDR1 and CDR2 (germline): SNHLY, FYNNEI. The CDR3 region is CASSGDRGFEFF. DNA for the CDR3: TGTGCCAGCAGTGGAGACAGGGGGTTCGAGTTCTTC.

V usage is TRBV24-1 and J usage is TRBJ2-6; 11 bases are shared with TRBD1. Germline V gives CDR1 KGHDR, CDR2 SFDVKD. The CDR3 runs to 19 residues. V lost 3 bases to trimming and J lost 1 base; unmatched junction nucleotides: 7. CDR3 nucleotides: TGTGCCACCAGTGATACCTCCGGGACAGGGGGATCTGGGGCCAACGTCCTGACTTTC. It translates to CATSDTSGTGGSGANVLTF.

V is TRBV18 and J is TRBJ2-7; TRBD2 is a possible D gene (5 bases). The CDR3 runs to 14 residues. Germline V gives CDR1 KGHSH, CDR2 LQKENI. Trimming took off 2 bases at V and 5 bases at J, with 13 bases between the two ends. The CDR3 is CASSPSGNPNEQYF. DNA of the CDR3: TGTGCCAGCTCACCATCGGGGAACCCCAACGAGCAGTACTTC.

J is TRBJ2-2 and V is TRBV19; possibly TRBD1 or TRBD2 for D (6 bases each). Trimming took 8 bases from V and 7 from J, leaving 17 bases between them. The CDR3 is 14 amino acids. CDR1 and CDR2 from the germline V gene are LNHDA and SQIVND (reference sequence). This chain's CDR3 is CASRRGDLIGELFF. Written as DNA, the CDR3 is TGTGCCAGTCGGAGGGGGGATCTAATCGGGGAGCTGTTTTTT.

The rearrangement links TRBV19 to TRBJ2-7; TRBD1 might be the D (5 bases). Germline V lookup: CDR1 LNHDA, CDR2 SQIVND (reference sequence). The length of the CDR3 is 15 residues. Deletions cut 6 bases from V and 4 bases from J, with 19 bases between. In DNA, the CDR3 is TGTGCCAGTAGAATCGCCCCAGGGTCCTCGTACGAGCAGTACTTC. Its protein is CASRIAPGSSYEQYF.

This chain joins TRBV5-1 and TRBJ2-7; 7 bases are shared with TRBD2. The ends lost 2 bases at V and 1 base at J; junction bases unmatched: 6. The CDR3 has 15 amino acids. Germline assignment: CDR1 SGHRS and CDR2 YFSETQ. CDR3 DNA sequence: TGCGCCAGCAGCTTTAACCCGGGAGGTTCCTACGAGCAGTACTTC. Translation: CASSFNPGGSYEQYF.

The rearrangement joins TRBV5-6 to TRBJ2-3, with D perhaps TRBD1 or TRBD2 (5 bases each). Trimming stripped 3 bases from V and 4 bases from J, with 18 bases between. The CDR3 spans 16 residues. Germline V gives CDR1 SGHDT, CDR2 YYEEEE. The CDR3 is CASSSLGRRAADTQYF. For the CDR3, the DNA is TGTGCCAGCAGCTCCCTGGGACGGCGGGCGGCAGATACGCAGTATTTT.

The rearrangement uses TRBV7-6 and TRBJ2-5; D may correspond to TRBD1 or TRBD2 (5 bases each). Trimming shortened V by 4 bases and J by 2 bases, and 14 bases separated the two germline ends. The CDR3 loop spans 15 amino acids. Per germline, CDR1 SGHVS and CDR2 FNYEAQ. The CDR3 here is CASSSGPLKQETQYF. The CDR3 coding sequence is TGTGCCAGCAGCTCGGGACCTCTAAAGCAAGAGACCCAGTACTTC.

The V gene is TRBV7-2, the J gene TRBJ1-1; a weak D match, TRBD1 (6 bases). This CDR3 is built from 13 residues. Germline CDR1 reads SGHTA; CDR2 reads FQGNSA. Trimming shortened V by 3 bases and J by 4 bases, and 9 bases separated the two germline ends. The CDR3 DNA sequence: TGTGCCAGCAGCTTGAGGGGGGGCACTGAAGCTTTCTTT. It yields the protein CASSLRGGTEAFF.

This clone was seen once. The genes are TRBV27 and TRBJ1-3; 7 bases are a match to TRBD1. J was trimmed by 4 bases and V by 3 bases; bases with no gene match: 9. CDR1 is MNHEY and CDR2 is SMNVEV in the germline V gene (reference sequence). The CDR3 is made up of 16 amino acids. CDR3 region: CASSLTGSISGNTIYF. CDR3 in DNA: TGTGCCAGCAGTTTGACAGGGAGCATCTCCGGAAACACCATATATTTT.

This clone has a single count. J is TRBJ1-4 and V is TRBV7-2, with a possible D match to TRBD1 (6 bases). Trimming cost V 6 bases and J 8 bases, with 19 bases left between them. Germline V lookup: CDR1 SGHTA, CDR2 FQGNSA. The CDR3 is 15 amino acids. CDR3 protein: CASSLESGTTEKLFF. The CDR3 bases are TGTGCCAGCAGTCTAGAATCGGGGACAACGGAAAAACTGTTTTTT.

The rearrangement uses TRBV6-4 and TRBJ2-7; 10 bases agree with TRBD1. The trim removed 0 bases at V and 3 bases at J, leaving 8 bases unmatched. CDR3 size: 17 residues. Germline-derived CDR1 and CDR2 are MRHNA and SNTAGT. The CDR3 is CASSDSTGGYPYYEQYF. CDR3 nucleotide sequence: TGTGCCAGCAGTGACTCGACAGGGGGCTATCCTTACTACGAGCAGTACTTC.

This clone is medium-sized in the sample. DNA for the CDR3: TGTGCCAGCAGCTTGGCAGGGATTGATCAGCCCCAGCATTTT. Translated: CASSLAGIDQPQHF. The chain uses TRBV5-5 and TRBJ1-5; a weak D match, TRBD1 (5 bases). The germline V and J ends were trimmed by 0 bases and 5 bases, with 9 bases remaining between them. CDR3 length: 14 residues. CDR1 is SGHKS and CDR2 is YYEKEE in the germline V gene (reference sequence). Drawing the rest from reference TRBV5-5 and TRBJ1-5, the complete variable domain is DAGVTQSPTHLIKTRGQQVTLRCSPISGHKSVSWYQQVLGQGPQFIFQYYEKEERGRGNFPDRFSARQFPNYSSELNVNALLLGDSALYLCASSLAGIDQPQHFGDGTRLSIL.

This clone was seen a handful of times. The chain has TRBV2 and TRBJ1-1; no reliable D call. This CDR3 spans 13 amino acids. Trimming removed 8 bases at V and 4 bases at J, with 14 bases between. Germline CDR1 and CDR2: SNHLY and FYNNEI. The CDR3 reads CASVRVRGTEAFF. CDR3 nucleotide sequence: TGTGCCAGCGTGAGGGTACGGGGCACTGAAGCTTTCTTT.

This clone has more than one count but fewer than ten. The gene calls are TRBV2 and TRBJ1-2; 12 nucleotides align to TRBD1. CDR1 is SNHLY and CDR2 is FYNNEI in the germline V gene. The CDR3 sequence is 13 residues long. Losses at the gene ends were 8 bases for V and 4 bases for J; bases not matched to a gene: 2. CDR3 amino acids: CASGDRGPYGYTF. CDR3 sequence (DNA): TGTGCCAGCGGGGACAGGGGGCCCTATGGCTACACCTTC. The full variable domain, its missing parts supplied by reference TRBV2 and TRBJ1-2, is EPEVTQTPSHQVTQMGQEVILRCVPISNHLYFYWYRQILGQKVEFLVSFYNNEISEKSEIFDDQFSVERPDGSNFTLKIRSTKLEDSAMYFCASGDRGPYGYTFGSGTRLTVV.

The table lists this clone with a count of one. V usage is TRBV7-9 and J usage is TRBJ2-4; a possible D gene is TRBD2 (6 bases). The V end was cut by 3 bases, the J end by 1 base, with 13 bases between. The CDR3 sequence is 16 residues long. Germline V gene sequence: CDR1 SEHNR, CDR2 FQNEAQ (reference sequence). The CDR3 spells CASSLYTSWAKNIQYF. The DNA of the CDR3 is TGTGCCAGCAGCTTGTATACTAGCTGGGCCAAAAACATTCAGTACTTC.